These 30 T cell receptor beta chains share one sample of origin, sequenced in a study of blood T cells in healthy people across ages. Using a J-beta primer mix together with a sample-barcoded 5' primer, a second PCR was run for about 7 to 12 cycles. Using its own MiXCR run on the 5' RACE reads, TCRdb lists one record per CDR3 protein. The table lists about 800,000 distinct CDR3 sequences, 25% of them singletons. These data also featured in a second study, about T cells of mothers and their children.

Material: blood. These receptor sequences come from a boy aged 5-17 years in good health.

The chain uses TRBV29-1 and TRBJ2-5, with 7 bases matching TRBD2. Germline loops: CDR1 SQVTM, CDR2 ANQGSEA. V shed 7 bases and J 1 base; nucleotides not matched to a gene: 6. The CDR3 length is 13 residues. The CDR3 sequence is CSGVLAAQETQYF. The CDR3 bases are TGCAGCGGCGTCCTAGCGGCCCAAGAGACCCAGTACTTC.

With respect to this clonotype: An end of the junction does not agree with germline; a read error may underlie this. The rearrangement uses TRBV7-9 and TRBJ2-1; D remains ambiguous. Germline assignment: CDR1 SEHNR and CDR2 FQNEAQ (reference sequence). This CDR3 spans 13 amino acids. CDR3: CVSSPVVGNEQFF. CDR3 sequence (DNA): TGTGTCAGCAGCCCAGTTGTAGGCAATGAGCAGTTCTTC.

The V call is TRBV4-3, the J call TRBJ1-4; weak D call: TRBD1 (5 bases). From germline, CDR1 is LGHNA and CDR2 YSLEER. The V end lost 0 bases, the J end lost 3 bases, and 11 bases lay between the germline ends. The CDR3 consists of 16 residues. For the CDR3, the DNA is TGCGCCAGCAGCCAAGATGGGACTGGGTCTAATGAAAAACTGTTTTTT. Protein sequence: CASSQDGTGSNEKLFF.

CDR3 nucleotides: TGCAGCGGGGGACAGAACCCCTACGAGCAGTACTTC. Translating gives CSGGQNPYEQYF. The chain combines TRBV29-1 with TRBJ2-7, with 7 positions matching TRBD1. CDR3 length: 12 amino acids. Trimming removed 7 bases from V and 2 bases from J; junction bases left unmatched: 5. CDR1 is SQVTM, CDR2 ANQGSEA, per germline.

This clonotype was counted a single time. The rearrangement links TRBV2 to TRBJ2-3; D unclear. V lost 1 base, J lost 2 bases, and 7 bases lay in between. The CDR3 is 14 amino acids. Per the germline V gene, CDR1 is SNHLY and CDR2 is FYNNEI. Here the CDR3 DNA reads TGTGCCAGCAGTGAAGGGGAACCCACAGATACGCAGTATTTT. This gives the protein CASSEGEPTDTQYF.

Written as DNA, the CDR3 is TGCAGTGCTAGAGAACAGTACAATGAGCAGTTCTTC. It is translated as CSAREQYNEQFF. The chain links TRBV20-1 to TRBJ2-1; D remains unclear. In germline, CDR1 is DFQATT, CDR2 SNEGSKA (reference sequence). The V gene lost 0 bases and the J gene lost 4 bases, with 4 bases spanning the gap. The CDR3 loop spans 12 amino acids.

The sample holds a few counts of this clonotype. The rearrangement uses TRBV29-1 and TRBJ2-5; no definite D call. The CDR3 runs to 13 residues. V gave up 0 bases and J gave up 2 bases, with 7 bases separating them. CDR1 and CDR2 (germline): SQVTM, ANQGSEA. CDR3 residues: CSVEDRTQETQYF. CDR3 DNA: TGCAGCGTTGAAGATCGCACACAAGAGACCCAGTACTTC.

The gene calls are TRBV12-3 or TRBV12-4 and TRBJ1-1; a possible D gene is TRBD1 (5 bases). Trimming removed 6 bases from V and 0 bases from J, with 11 bases in between. CDR3 length: 14 amino acids. Here the CDR3 reads CASRGDGLNTEAFF. The CDR3 DNA follows: TGTGCCAGCAGGGGGGACGGGCTGAACACTGAAGCTTTCTTT.

The chain links TRBV9 to TRBJ2-2, with D tentatively TRBD1 or TRBD2 (5 bases each). V lost 0 bases to trimming and J lost 5 bases, with 11 bases between them. The germline V gene encodes CDR1 SGDLS and CDR2 YYNGEE. The CDR3 runs to 15 residues. The CDR3 here is CASSVVRGETGELFF. The DNA of the CDR3 is TGTGCCAGCAGCGTAGTGAGGGGAGAGACCGGGGAGCTGTTTTTT.

The chain carries TRBV7-2 and TRBJ2-7, with D perhaps TRBD2 (6 bases). Germline V lookup: CDR1 SGHTA, CDR2 FQGNSA. Trimming took off 1 base at V and 0 bases at J, with 10 bases between the two ends. This CDR3 is built from 15 residues. CDR3 protein: CASSLGGRGSYEQYF. CDR3 DNA sequence: TGTGCCAGCAGCTTAGGAGGGCGGGGCTCCTACGAGCAGTACTTC.

J is TRBJ2-3 and V is TRBV29-1, with D perhaps being TRBD1 or TRBD2 (6 bases each). This CDR3 is 13 amino acids long. The V end was cut by 4 bases, the J end by 6 bases, with 14 bases between. Germline V gene lookup returns CDR1 SQVTM and CDR2 ANQGSEA. CDR3 protein: CSVVPRGADTQYF. The CDR3 DNA follows: TGCAGCGTTGTCCCGAGGGGGGCGGATACGCAGTATTTT.

CDR3 DNA sequence: TGTGCCAGCAGTTTTCGGCTAGCGGGGACCTACGAGCAGTACTTC. It translates to CASSFRLAGTYEQYF. The chain couples TRBV12-3 or TRBV12-4 to TRBJ2-7; TRBD2 matches at 9 bases. This CDR3 has 15 amino acids. Trimming at V came to 3 bases and at J to 2 bases, leaving 5 bases not matched to a gene.

In this sample, this clonotype turned up a few times. This chain uses TRBV20-1 with TRBJ2-5, with 11 bases fitting TRBD2. The better agreement between TRBJ2-1 and the DNA end casts doubt on the J call. This CDR3 comprises 14 residues. Germline assignment: CDR1 DFQATT and CDR2 SNEGSKA (reference sequence). Written as DNA, the CDR3 is TGCAGTGCTAGTCGGCTAGCGGGAGGTAATGAGCAGTTCTTC. Amino acids: CSASRLAGGNEQFF.

This clonotype was found many times. The gene calls are TRBV7-9 and TRBJ2-7; a weak D match, TRBD2 (5 bases). The V gene lost 1 base and the J gene lost 3 bases, with 13 bases spanning the gap. This CDR3 has 15 amino acids. Germline V gives CDR1 SEHNR, CDR2 FQNEAQ (reference sequence). The CDR3 nucleotides are TGTGCCAGCAGCTTAGGCAATAGCGTCCACTACGAGCAGTACTTC. Protein product: CASSLGNSVHYEQYF.

The CDR3 DNA sequence: TGTGCCAGCAGCCGTGGGGGACGACTCGTCGATACGCAGTATTTT. Translating gives CASSRGGRLVDTQYF. This chain joins TRBV28 and TRBJ2-3; D may be TRBD1 or TRBD2 (5 bases each). Deletions cut 6 bases from V and 6 bases from J, with 19 bases between. This CDR3 is built from 15 residues. In germline, CDR1 is MDHEN, CDR2 SYDVKM. Looking up the rest from reference TRBV28 and TRBJ2-3 gives the full variable domain: DVKVTQSSRYLVKRTGEKVFLECVQDMDHENMFWYRQDPGLGLRLIYFSYDVKMKEKGDIPEGYSVSREKKERFSLILESASTNQTSMYLCASSRGGRLVDTQYFGPGTRLTVL.

This clonotype was found a few times. This chain joins TRBV7-3 and TRBJ2-1; the D gene could be TRBD1 or TRBD2 (6 bases each). Trimming removed 1 base at V and 0 bases at J, with 13 bases between. The CDR3 is 17 residues long. Germline CDR1 and CDR2: SGHTA and FQGTGA. This CDR3 reads CASSLIVGGSSYNEQFF. CDR3 bases: TGTGCCAGCAGCTTAATCGTAGGGGGGAGCTCCTACAATGAGCAGTTCTTC.

Only a few counts were recorded for this clonotype. V gene TRBV9 combines with J gene TRBJ1-1; TRBD1 agrees at 8 bases. V gave up 3 bases and J gave up 8 bases; unmatched junction bases: 9. This CDR3 spans 14 amino acids. Germline V lookup: CDR1 SGDLS, CDR2 YYNGEE. In nucleotides, the CDR3 is TGTGCCAGCAGCGCCCCTTCCGGGACAGGCGAAGCTTTCTTT. Its translation is CASSAPSGTGEAFF.

This clonotype was seen at least ten times. The J gene is TRBJ2-5, the V gene TRBV11-2; TRBD2 matches at 14 bases. The J call is uncertain, as TRBJ2-7 better fits the DNA end. The CDR3 spans 19 residues. Germline V CDR1 and CDR2: SGHAT, FQNNGV. CDR3 protein: CASSLWGTSGGSSSYEQYF. As DNA, the CDR3 is TGTGCCAGCAGCTTATGGGGGACTAGCGGGGGATCAAGCTCCTACGAGCAGTACTTC.

This clonotype was seen more than once but under ten times. Lacking the conserved final phenylalanine or tryptophan, this CDR3 likely reflects a read error. V and J are TRBV4-2 and TRBJ2-7; 12 nucleotides agree with TRBD2. Germline V lookup: CDR1 LGHNA, CDR2 YNFKEQ. The CDR3 sequence is 15 residues long. The V gene end was trimmed by 4 bases and the J gene end by 4 bases; junction bases not matched to a gene: 5. This CDR3 reads CASSPSTSGSYEQYL. CDR3 DNA: TGTGCCAGCAGCCCCTCGACTAGCGGGAGTTACGAGCAGTACCTC.

The rearrangement links TRBV7-8 to TRBJ1-4; D gene unclear. The CDR3 totals 18 residues. V lost 1 base and J lost 0, with 15 bases in between. CDR1 and CDR2 (germline): SGHVS, FQNEAQ. CDR3 sequence (DNA): TGTGCCAGCAGCTTAGGTGTCACCCTTCGAGCAACTAATGAAAAACTGTTTTTT. It specifies CASSLGVTLRATNEKLFF.

This clonotype was seen only a few times. At one end the junction does not follow the germline gene, possibly because of a read error. The chain links TRBV7-8 to TRBJ2-4; 9 nucleotides agree with TRBD1. The germline V gene has CDR1 SGHVS and CDR2 FQNEAQ. The CDR3 is made up of 12 amino acids. CDR3 sequence reads: CASTDRGDIQYF. The CDR3 nucleotides are TGTGCTAGCACGGACAGGGGTGACATTCAGTACTTC. The whole variable domain, remainder taken from reference TRBV7-8 and TRBJ2-4, is GAGVSQSPRYKVAKRGQDVALRCDPISGHVSLFWYQQALGQGPEFLTYFQNEAQLDKSGLPSDRFFAERPEGSVSTLKIQRTQQEDSAVYLCASTDRGDIQYFGAGTRLSVL.

This chain uses TRBV21-1 with TRBJ2-5; TRBD1, the D gene given by the table, was not confirmed from the DNA. The J call may be in error: the DNA end matches TRBJ2-7 better. TRBV21-1 is a known pseudogene. This CDR3 region has 14 residues. CDR3 coding DNA: TGTGCCAGCAGCAACCCGGGACAGTTCACCGAGCAGTACTTC. Translating gives CASSNPGQFTEQYF.

This chain uses TRBV5-6 with TRBJ2-5; no clear D. The DNA end is a closer match to TRBJ2-1, so the J assignment may be wrong. Germline values: CDR1 SGHDT, CDR2 YYEEEE. The CDR3 has 13 amino acids. The DNA for the CDR3 is TGTGCCAGCAGCTTGCTTCCTGATAATGAGCAGTTCTTC. Translation gives CASSLLPDNEQFF.

V is TRBV24-1 and J is TRBJ1-4; D not certain. This CDR3 has 13 amino acids. Looked up from germline, CDR1 is KGHDR and CDR2 is SFDVKD. V was cut by 4 bases and J by 5 bases, with 7 bases left in between. CDR3 sequence reads: CATSERKNEKLFF. The CDR3 coding sequence is TGTGCCACCAGTGAACGGAAGAATGAAAAACTGTTTTTT.

This clonotype was seen at least ten times. The chain combines TRBV29-1 with TRBJ2-5; TRBD1 agrees at 10 bases. The length of the CDR3 is 17 residues. Germline lookup yields CDR1 SQVTM and CDR2 ANQGSEA. Trimming took 6 bases from V and 2 from J; bases not matched to a gene: 15. In nucleotides, the CDR3 is TGCAGCGTCCTGCCGGGACAGGGGATTAGATGGCAAGAGACCCAGTACTTC. This translates into CSVLPGQGIRWQETQYF. Full variable domain (outside the CDR3, taken from reference TRBV29-1 and TRBJ2-5): SAVISQKPSRDICQRGTSLTIQCQVDSQVTMMFWYRQQPGQSLTLIATANQGSEATYESGFVIDKFPISRPNLTFSTLTVSNMSPEDSSIYLCSVLPGQGIRWQETQYFGPGTRLLVL.

A remark on this clonotype: The junction departs from the called germline gene at one end, perhaps through a read error. The V and J genes are TRBV7-3 and TRBJ2-1; D perhaps matches TRBD2 (6 bases). Germline loops: CDR1 SGHTA, CDR2 FQGTGA. This CDR3 comprises 17 residues. The CDR3 reads CASSLMGAGSPYSEQFF. As DNA, the CDR3 is TGTGCCAGCAGCTTAATGGGCGCGGGGAGCCCATACAGTGAGCAGTTCTTC. The full variable domain, rest sourced from reference TRBV7-3 and TRBJ2-1, is GAGVSQTPSNKVTEKGKYVELRCDPISGHTALYWYRQSLGQGPEFLIYFQGTGAADDSGLPNDRFFAVRPEGSVSTLKIQRTERGDSAVYLCASSLMGAGSPYSEQFFGPGTRLTVL.

The rearrangement uses TRBV19 and TRBJ2-5; D uncertain. CDR3 length: 13 residues. The germline CDR1 and CDR2 sequences are LNHDA and SQIVND (reference sequence). The V end was cut by 1 base, the J end by 1 base, with 4 bases between. The CDR3 reads CASSIVSQETQYF. The CDR3 DNA is TGTGCCAGTAGTATAGTATCCCAAGAGACCCAGTACTTC.

The rearrangement links TRBV18 to TRBJ2-6, with a possible D match to TRBD1 (6 bases). The CDR3 extends over 16 amino acids. CDR1 is KGHSH and CDR2 is LQKENI in the germline V gene. Trimming shortened V by 2 bases and J by 5 bases, and 13 bases separated the two germline ends. CDR3 region: CASSPNGQPRANVLTF. The CDR3 DNA reads as TGTGCCAGCTCACCAAATGGACAGCCAAGGGCCAACGTCCTGACTTTC.

The chain carries TRBV27 and TRBJ2-3, with D perhaps matching TRBD2 (6 bases). The CDR3 loop spans 15 amino acids. The V end lost 5 bases, the J end lost 6 bases, and 18 bases lay between the germline ends. CDR1 MNHEY and CDR2 SMNVEV come from the germline V gene (reference sequence). CDR3 DNA sequence: TGTGCCAGCAGTAATGCGGGACTTGCTCGCGATACGCAGTATTTT. Translating it yields CASSNAGLARDTQYF.

V gene TRBV7-9 combines with J gene TRBJ1-4; maybe TRBD1 (6 bases). The CDR3 runs 15 residues. The germline V and J ends were trimmed by 5 bases and 8 bases, with 18 bases remaining between them. Germline assignment: CDR1 SEHNR and CDR2 FQNEAQ (reference sequence). The chain's CDR3 is CASSLSSGAGEKLFF. The CDR3 DNA reads as TGTGCCAGCAGCCTATCTTCGGGGGCGGGGGAAAAACTGTTTTTT.